A selection of T cell receptor beta chains follows, all from one sample in a study of blood T cell repertoires in COVID-19. Produced via immunoSEQ multiplex PCR; TCRdb's table is partial and in-frame only. The data show about 210,000 clones, roughly 89% seen once. Material for sequencing was peripheral blood. These receptors were obtained from a man aged 60 to 75 who had recovered from COVID-19. Both conserved end residues are part of each CDR3. A D gene is named only where the DNA matches it firmly. Size tells how often a clone was seen (once, few, many) or the class of an expanded clone, and some rows leave it out.

>TRBV5-4|TRBD1|TRBJ2-1|.
CASSLGGQGAYNEQFF
TGTGCCAGCAGCTTGGGGGGACAGGGGGCCTACAATGAGCAGTTCTTC
>TRBV9|TRBD1|TRBJ1-6|.
CASSALTGLFGNSPLHF
TGTGCCAGCAGCGCCCTGACAGGGTTATTCGGTAATTCACCCCTCCACTTT
>TRBV9|.|TRBJ1-1|.
CASSPREGNTEAFF
TGTGCCAGCAGCCCCAGGGAGGGGAACACTGAAGCTTTCTTT
>TRBV5-1|TRBD1|TRBJ1-2|.
CASSLGTGRGYTF
TGCGCCAGCAGCTTAGGGACAGGTCGTGGCTACACCTTC
>TRBV7-2|TRBD1|TRBJ1-4|.
CASSFGDSSNEKLFF
TGTGCCAGCAGCTTTGGGGACAGTAGTAATGAAAAACTGTTTTTT
>TRBV7-2|.|TRBJ2-2|.
CASSLRGIGELFF
TGTGCCAGCAGCTTAAGGGGGATCGGGGAGCTGTTTTTT
>TRBV3-1/TRBV3-2|TRBD2|TRBJ2-3|.
CASSQEPEASGELLDTQYF
TGTGCCAGCAGCCAAGAGCCGGAGGCTAGCGGGGAGCTACTAGATACGCAGTATTTT
>TRBV30|.|TRBJ1-4|.
CACLDSNEKLFF
TGTGCCTGCCTTGACAGTAATGAAAAACTGTTTTTT
>TRBV6-5|TRBD1|TRBJ1-2|.
CASRTGTAYGYTF
TGTGCCAGCAGGACCGGGACAGCTTATGGCTACACCTTC
>TRBV6-5|.|TRBJ2-7|.
CASTSGSTSYEQYF
TGTGCCAGCACCTCTGGCAGTACCTCCTACGAGCAGTACTTC
>TRBV6-4|.|TRBJ2-5|few
CASSDLYRLQETQYF
TGTGCCAGCAGTGACCTATACAGGCTTCAAGAGACCCAGTACTTC
>TRBV5-6|TRBD2|TRBJ2-3|.
CASSQRGRPTDTQYF
TGTGCCAGCAGCCAGCGGGGGCGCCCCACAGATACGCAGTATTTT
>TRBV7-9|TRBD2|TRBJ2-1|.
CASSRSGGYSNEQFF
TGTGCCAGCAGCAGGTCCGGGGGGTACTCCAATGAGCAGTTCTTC
>TRBV14|.|TRBJ1-6|.
CASSQRVSGAGAPLHF
TGTGCCAGCAGCCAAAGAGTAAGCGGGGCCGGGGCACCCCTCCACTTT
>TRBV12-5|.|TRBJ1-2|.
CASGLEIDYGYTF
TGTGCTAGTGGTTTGGAAATAGACTATGGCTACACCTTC
>TRBV7-6|TRBD2|TRBJ2-6|.
CASSLEPAGGAGANVLTF
TGTGCCAGCAGCTTAGAGCCCGCCGGGGGGGCTGGGGCCAACGTCCTGACTTTC
>TRBV7-2|.|TRBJ2-7|few
CASSLTGAGRVAYEQYF
TGTGCCAGCAGCCTTACTGGGGCAGGGCGCGTGGCCTACGAGCAGTACTTC
>TRBV11-1|TRBD2|TRBJ2-7|once
CASRSGLAGNYEQYF
TGTGCCAGCAGATCAGGACTAGCGGGAAACTACGAGCAGTACTTC
>TRBV6-2/TRBV6-3|.|TRBJ1-1|.
CASSYSDPGQLMNTEAFF
TGTGCCAGCAGTTATTCTGATCCGGGACAACTTATGAACACTGAAGCTTTCTTT
>TRBV12-2|.|TRBJ2-7|.
CASRSPAGTGCYEQYF
TGTGCAAGTCGCTCCCCGGCAGGGACAGGTTGTTACGAGCAGTACTTC
>TRBV18|TRBD1|TRBJ1-1|.
CASSPYVQGARTEAFF
TGTGCCAGCTCACCGTACGTACAGGGGGCGCGAACTGAAGCTTTCTTT
>TRBV6-6|.|TRBJ2-1|.
CASGREVVNEQFF
TGTGCCAGCGGCAGGGAGGTGGTCAATGAGCAGTTCTTC
>TRBV19|TRBD1|TRBJ1-6|.
CASQTGVIHNSPLHF
TGTGCCAGTCAGACAGGGGTAATTCATAATTCACCCCTCCACTTT
>TRBV30|TRBD2|TRBJ2-1|.
CACESAGGGGEQFF
TGTGCCTGCGAATCAGCGGGAGGGGGAGGTGAGCAGTTCTTC
>TRBV7-9|.|TRBJ1-1|.
CASSPRERNTEAFF
TGTGCCAGCAGCCCGAGGGAAAGGAACACTGAAGCTTTCTTT
>TRBV28|.|TRBJ2-3|.
CASRVTGDTQYF
TGTGCCAGCAGGGTGACTGGAGATACGCAGTATTTT
>TRBV12-3/TRBV12-4|.|TRBJ2-3|.
CASSSPLGRTQYF
TGTGCCAGCAGTTCCCCCCTGGGGCGAACGCAGTATTTT
>TRBV10-3|.|TRBJ2-3|.
CAISGARPTDTDTQYF
TGTGCCATCAGTGGGGCACGGCCAACCGACACAGATACGCAGTATTTT
>TRBV7-2|TRBD1|TRBJ2-7|.
CASSSTGGNYEQYF
TGTGCCAGCAGCTCTACAGGGGGCAACTACGAGCAGTACTTC
>TRBV18|.|TRBJ2-5|.
CASSPPMRGGETQYF
TGTGCCAGCTCACCACCGATGCGAGGCGGGGAGACCCAGTACTTC
>TRBV7-9|TRBD2|TRBJ2-7|.
CASSPRGRGVSEQYF
TGTGCCAGCAGCCCCCGAGGGAGGGGAGTGAGCGAGCAGTACTTC
>TRBV6-6|.|TRBJ2-7|.
CASSYSRGFSYEQYF
TGTGCCAGCAGTTACTCCAGGGGCTTCTCCTACGAGCAGTACTTC
>TRBV30|.|TRBJ1-6|.
CAWSVISGNDNSPLHF
TGTGCCTGGAGTGTAATTTCGGGAAATGATAATTCACCCCTCCACTTT
>TRBV27|.|TRBJ2-1|.
CASSWAGNEQFF
TGTGCCAGCAGTTGGGCAGGGAATGAGCAGTTCTTC
>TRBV5-5|.|TRBJ2-7|.
CASSFEGGVSYEQYF
TGTGCCAGCAGCTTCGAGGGAGGCGTCTCCTACGAGCAGTACTTC
>TRBV5-1|.|TRBJ1-1|.
CASSERTVNTEAFF
TGCGCCAGCAGCGAACGAACAGTGAACACTGAAGCTTTCTTT
>TRBV7-6|TRBD2|TRBJ2-5|.
CASSLLAGGLIETQYF
TGTGCCAGCAGCTTATTAGCGGGTGGTTTGATAGAGACCCAGTACTTC
>TRBV30|TRBD1|TRBJ2-7|.
CAWSGGQGHEQYF
TGTGCCTGGAGTGGGGGACAGGGGCACGAGCAGTACTTC
>TRBV19|.|TRBJ1-1|few
CASSIDRGKEAFF
TGTGCCAGTAGTATAGATCGCGGCAAAGAAGCTTTCTTT
>TRBV5-1|TRBD2|TRBJ2-7|.
CASRSGLAGGTYEQYF
TGCGCCAGCAGAAGTGGACTAGCGGGGGGAACCTACGAGCAGTACTTC
>TRBV10-1|.|TRBJ1-1|.
CASSAPGQNTEAFF
TGCGCCAGCAGTGCTCCGGGACAGAACACTGAAGCTTTCTTT
>TRBV7-2|.|TRBJ2-7|.
CASSLVLASSYEQYF
TGTGCCAGCAGCTTAGTGCTCGCCAGCTCCTACGAGCAGTACTTC
>TRBV5-1|.|TRBJ2-2|once
CASSFAGMNTGELFF
TGCGCCAGCAGCTTCGCGGGGATGAACACCGGGGAGCTGTTTTTT
>TRBV14|.|TRBJ2-5|.
CASSQDALVLKQETQYF
TGTGCCAGCAGCCAAGATGCCCTGGTTCTCAAACAGGAGACCCAGTACTTC
>TRBV9|.|TRBJ1-3|.
CASSVLPVQPGNTIYF
TGTGCCAGCAGCGTATTACCAGTCCAACCCGGAAACACCATATATTTT
>TRBV3-1/TRBV3-2|TRBD2|TRBJ2-7|.
CASSARGVPEQYF
TGTGCCAGCAGCGCCCGGGGGGTCCCCGAGCAGTACTTC